This section outlines one TCR beta chain sequence together with its context. Germline V gene data show CDR1 as SGHTA and CDR2 as FQGNSA. Deletions cut 4 bases from V and 3 bases from J, with 16 bases between. The CDR3 loop spans 16 amino acids. This entry belongs to a study of early T cells in non-severe SARS-CoV-2 infection. TCRdb itself ran the 5' RACE reads through MiXCR, one entry per CDR3 protein. The table shows about 56,000 distinct CDR3 sequences, with more than 13% occurring only once. The sequence derives from an adult who was a healthcare worker with PCR-confirmed SARS-CoV-2 infection or an uninfected control (not recorded which). The sequences come from whole blood, collected at baseline. The V call is TRBV7-2, the J call TRBJ1-3, with D possibly being TRBD1 (5 bases). DNA for the CDR3: TGTGCCAGCAGCTCCTGGCGGAGGGGCAGTGGAAACACCATATATTTT. Translating gives CASSSWRRGSGNTIYF. Complete variable domain (other parts from reference TRBV7-2 and TRBJ1-3): GAGVSQSPSNKVTEKGKDVELRCDPISGHTALYWYRQSLGQGLEFLIYFQGNSAPDKSGLPSDRFSAERTGGSVSTLTIQRTQQEDSAVYLCASSSWRRGSGNTIYFGEGSWLTVV.